This T cell receptor (beta chain) originates from a study of cytomegalovirus exposure and HLA in healthy donors. Study-wide findings and caveats: Specificity for CMV antigens was confirmed in vitro for a few of the CMV-associated chains. TCR sequences were mostly rare, though some public TCRs occurred in many donors. The classifier reportedly diagnosed cytomegalovirus status with high sensitivity and specificity.

With respect to this clone: Antigen unknown.

Method: immunoSEQ multiplex PCR; TCRdb's copy keeps in-frame clones and lacks some. In the table there are hundreds of thousands of clones, roughly 85% of which are singletons. This CDR3 spans 15 amino acids. Germline CDR1 SGHDT, CDR2 YYEEEE. V dropped 3 bases and J dropped 6; count of bases not matched to a gene: 6. While the first cohort had about 610 subjects, the donors belonged to the separate validation cohort of 120 subjects. The clonotype was recovered from a woman aged 18-29 years in good health and CMV-seronegative. Sample: PBMCs. V gene TRBV5-6 combines with J gene TRBJ2-1, with 10 bases identical to TRBD2. For the CDR3, the DNA is TGTGCCAGCAGCTCGGGGCTAGCGGGAGTCAATGAGCAGTTCTTC. It is translated as CASSSGLAGVNEQFF.